This TCR beta chain is drawn from a study of shared clonotypes between healthy human individuals. The germline V gene encodes CDR1 SGHVS and CDR2 FQNEAQ. J was trimmed by 7 bases and V by 4 bases; bases with no gene match: 8. CDR3 size: 14 residues. The assay was immunoSEQ multiplex PCR, and TCRdb's table has in-frame clones only and misses some. The repertoire includes 2 million to 3 million clones, 93% of them detected once, and about 0.39% sits in the top ten. This clone has only one observation. The receptor was isolated from a man aged 18 to 30 in good health. Some clones in this sample may be carry-over from other donors' samples. What was sequenced was naive CD4+ T cells from PBMCs. Subset reported: CD45RA+ positively selected. The chain couples TRBV7-8 to TRBJ2-5; 8 bases line up with TRBD1. The CDR3 bases are TGTGCCAGCAGCTGGACAGGGTTTGGGGTGACCCAGTACTTC. It is translated as CASSWTGFGVTQYF.